The clone carrying this T cell receptor (beta chain) was counted ten times or more. The sample originates from a study of T-cell reconstitution after alpha-beta-depleted transplantation in children. Preparation of the TCRbeta library used unique molecular identifiers. TCRdb independently ran MiXCR on the PCR reads; one entry per CDR3 protein. The sample contains hundreds of thousands of distinct CDR3 sequences, roughly 13% of which appear only once. The CDR3 has 16 residues. Germline assignment: CDR1 SGHRS and CDR2 YFSETQ. V lost 2 bases and J 3 bases, leaving 15 bases between the germline ends. This chain joins TRBV5-1 and TRBJ2-1; D not certain. Here the sequenced sample was PBMCs, taken before TCRalphabeta/CD19-depleted stem cell transplant. This clonotype was sampled from a girl aged 2-10 years with congenital amegakaryocytic thrombocytopenia, due to receive a stem cell transplant. The chain's CDR3 is CASSFGSIGGYNEQFF. The CDR3 coding sequence is TGCGCCAGCAGCTTTGGGTCTATAGGCGGCTACAATGAGCAGTTCTTC.